This T cell receptor (beta chain) appears in the sequencing data of a study of blood T cells in healthy people across ages. In the case of this clonotype: A much larger clone lies a single base off, so this may be a read error.

Germline CDR1 LNHNV, CDR2 YYDKDF (reference sequence). The CDR3 is made up of 14 amino acids. The V end was cut by 3 bases, the J end by 11 bases, with 19 bases between. PCR was performed a second time for about 7 to 12 cycles using a sample-barcoded 5' primer and a J-beta primer mix. TCRdb reprocessed the 5' RACE reads with MiXCR, giving one entry per CDR3 protein. This table holds hundreds of thousands of distinct CDR3 sequences, under 30% found once. The specimen sequenced was blood. This TCR came from a woman of 80 years or more in good health. The chain is built from TRBV15 and TRBJ2-5, with a weak D call TRBD2 (6 bases). The CDR3 sequence is CATSRAGIPNEQYF. The CDR3 bases are TGTGCCACCAGCAGGGCGGGGATCCCCAATGAGCAGTACTTC.